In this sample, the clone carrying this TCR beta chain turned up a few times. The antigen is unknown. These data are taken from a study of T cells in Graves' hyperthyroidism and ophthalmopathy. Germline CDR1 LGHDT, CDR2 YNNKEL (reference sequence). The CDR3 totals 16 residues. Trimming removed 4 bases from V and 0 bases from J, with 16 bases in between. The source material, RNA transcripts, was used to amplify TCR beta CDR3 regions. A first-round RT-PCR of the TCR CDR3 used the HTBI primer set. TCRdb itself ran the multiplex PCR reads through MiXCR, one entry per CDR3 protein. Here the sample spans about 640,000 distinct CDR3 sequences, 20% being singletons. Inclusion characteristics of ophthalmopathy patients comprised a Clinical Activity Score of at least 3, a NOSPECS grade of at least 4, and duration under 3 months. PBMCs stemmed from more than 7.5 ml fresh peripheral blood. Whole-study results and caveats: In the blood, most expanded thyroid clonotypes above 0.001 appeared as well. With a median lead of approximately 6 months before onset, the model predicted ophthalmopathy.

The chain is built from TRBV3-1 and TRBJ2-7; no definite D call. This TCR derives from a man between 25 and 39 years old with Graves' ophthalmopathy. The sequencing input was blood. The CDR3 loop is CASSLRSASSSYEQYF. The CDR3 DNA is TGTGCCAGCAGCCTCCGGTCCGCGTCGAGCTCCTACGAGCAGTACTTC.